The TCR beta chain under discussion was sequenced for a study of blood T cell repertoires in COVID-19. The wider study: Sites across the United States, Italy and Spain contributed samples from acute and convalescent COVID-19. In each case, the material was cDNA or gDNA derived from T cells, B-cell-depleted T cells, or PBMCs.

V was pared by 4 bases and J by 4 bases, with 9 bases between. CDR1 SGHKS and CDR2 YYEKEE come from the germline V gene (reference sequence). The CDR3 runs 13 residues. In the original workflow: Cell counts per sample came from amplifying reference gene primers. Assay: immunoSEQ multiplex PCR; the TCRdb copy retains only in-frame clones and omits some. The D gene and trimming were derived from the DNA, and the V and J assignments and clone size from that table. This sample has 250,000 or so clones; about 80% occur once, and the top ten carry around 3.5%. Individuals aged about 18 to 100 years were recruited from 24 US areas.

Sequences were obtained from PBMCs or T cells enriched from blood (not recorded which). This clonotype was obtained from a woman in her thirties or forties who had been exposed to COVID-19. The chain has TRBV5-5 and TRBJ1-5; D is uncertain. The CDR3 sequence is CASSVQSNQPQHF. CDR3 nucleotides: TGTGCCAGCAGCGTACAGAGTAATCAGCCCCAGCATTTT.